Listed below are T cell receptor beta chains from one sample, sequenced in a study of blood T cell repertoires in COVID-19. Profiled with immunoSEQ multiplex PCR; TCRdb holds only in-frame clones, not every one. The table lists almost 95,000 clones, around 90% of them singletons. The sample comprised peripheral blood. The receptors here all came from a woman aged 55-75 years with COVID-19, enrolled during active disease. Both conserved end residues are part of each CDR3. D genes are given only for firm matches. Rows give clone size only sometimes, using once, few, many, or a class for an expanded clone.

D gene: TRBD1; J gene: TRBJ2-7; clone size: NA; V gene: TRBV4-2; CDR3 protein: CASSQGGQDSYEQYF; CDR3 DNA: TGTGCCAGCAGCCAAGGCGGACAGGACTCCTACGAGCAGTACTTC
D gene: TRBD1; J gene: TRBJ2-3; clone size: NA; V gene: TRBV5-8; CDR3 protein: CASSLGRQGLTDTQYF; CDR3 DNA: TGTGCCAGCAGCCTCGGTCGACAGGGATTAACAGATACGCAGTATTTT
D gene: NA; J gene: TRBJ2-2; clone size: NA; V gene: TRBV6-5; CDR3 protein: CASSRTPVRGRELFF; CDR3 DNA: TGTGCCAGCAGTCGGACGCCCGTCAGGGGACGGGAGCTGTTTTTT
D gene: NA; J gene: TRBJ1-1; clone size: NA; V gene: TRBV6-5; CDR3 protein: CASSYSPDGGGTEAFF; CDR3 DNA: TGTGCCAGCAGTTACTCTCCGGACGGCGGGGGCACTGAAGCTTTCTTT
D gene: TRBD2; J gene: TRBJ2-2; clone size: NA; V gene: TRBV11-2; CDR3 protein: CASSPEAGGPIGELFF; CDR3 DNA: TGTGCCAGCAGCCCGGAAGCGGGGGGGCCTATCGGGGAGCTGTTTTTT
D gene: NA; J gene: TRBJ2-1; clone size: medium-sized; V gene: TRBV11-2; CDR3 protein: CASSEYNEQFF; CDR3 DNA: TGTGCCAGCAGCGAGTACAATGAGCAGTTCTTC
D gene: TRBD2; J gene: TRBJ2-1; clone size: once; V gene: TRBV24-1; CDR3 protein: CATSEAGLAGAGEQFF; CDR3 DNA: TGTGCCACCAGTGAAGCCGGACTAGCGGGGGCCGGTGAGCAGTTCTTC
D gene: NA; J gene: TRBJ2-7; clone size: once; V gene: TRBV3-1/TRBV3-2; CDR3 protein: CASSQRGGGRSYEQYF; CDR3 DNA: TGTGCCAGCAGCCAGAGAGGTGGTGGCAGATCCTACGAGCAGTACTTC
D gene: NA; J gene: TRBJ1-1; clone size: NA; V gene: TRBV6-2/TRBV6-3; CDR3 protein: CASSRPGGGTEAFF; CDR3 DNA: TGTGCCAGCAGTCGCCCTGGGGGAGGGACTGAAGCTTTCTTT
D gene: TRBD1; J gene: TRBJ1-2; clone size: NA; V gene: TRBV7-2; CDR3 protein: CASSLGQGIYGYTF; CDR3 DNA: TGTGCCAGCAGCCTAGGACAGGGGATCTATGGCTACACCTTC
D gene: NA; J gene: TRBJ2-3; clone size: NA; V gene: TRBV6-2/TRBV6-3; CDR3 protein: CASSYRAGHGADTQYF; CDR3 DNA: TGTGCCAGCAGTTACAGAGCGGGACACGGCGCAGATACGCAGTATTTT
D gene: NA; J gene: TRBJ1-5; clone size: NA; V gene: TRBV7-9; CDR3 protein: CASSLVVAGNQPQHF; CDR3 DNA: TGTGCCAGCAGCTTAGTCGTTGCAGGAAATCAGCCCCAGCATTTT
D gene: TRBD1; J gene: TRBJ1-5; clone size: NA; V gene: TRBV4-1; CDR3 protein: CASSPPGTGRGNQPQHF; CDR3 DNA: TGCGCCAGCAGCCCCCCCGGGACAGGTAGGGGCAATCAGCCCCAGCATTTT
D gene: NA; J gene: TRBJ2-7; clone size: NA; V gene: TRBV6-2/TRBV6-3; CDR3 protein: CASSPYYEQYF; CDR3 DNA: TGTGCCAGCAGCCCTTACTACGAGCAGTACTTC
D gene: NA; J gene: TRBJ1-5; clone size: NA; V gene: TRBV11-2; CDR3 protein: CASSLGGGTRFSQHF; CDR3 DNA: TGTGCCAGCAGCTTAGGGGGGGGTACAAGGTTTTCCCAGCATTTT
D gene: TRBD1; J gene: TRBJ1-2; clone size: NA; V gene: TRBV7-2; CDR3 protein: CASSERRAGGYGYTF; CDR3 DNA: TGTGCCAGCAGCGAAAGGAGGGCAGGGGGCTATGGCTACACCTTC
D gene: NA; J gene: TRBJ2-7; clone size: NA; V gene: TRBV5-1; CDR3 protein: CASSLRGYEQYF; CDR3 DNA: TGCGCCAGCAGCCTGCGGGGCTACGAGCAGTACTTC
D gene: TRBD2; J gene: TRBJ2-7; clone size: NA; V gene: TRBV29-1; CDR3 protein: CSVERPGGAVYEQYF; CDR3 DNA: TGCAGCGTTGAACGTCCGGGAGGGGCGGTCTACGAGCAGTACTTC
D gene: TRBD2; J gene: TRBJ2-7; clone size: NA; V gene: TRBV6-5; CDR3 protein: CASLRLAGGYEQYF; CDR3 DNA: TGTGCCAGCTTACGGCTAGCGGGGGGTTACGAGCAGTACTTC
D gene: NA; J gene: TRBJ1-2; clone size: NA; V gene: TRBV10-3; CDR3 protein: CASAREDYYGYTF; CDR3 DNA: TGTGCCTCCGCCCGGGAGGATTACTATGGCTACACCTTC
D gene: NA; J gene: TRBJ1-1; clone size: NA; V gene: TRBV6-1; CDR3 protein: CASSESAVGEAFF; CDR3 DNA: TGTGCCAGCAGTGAGTCCGCCGTCGGGGAAGCTTTCTTT
D gene: NA; J gene: TRBJ1-2; clone size: NA; V gene: TRBV5-4; CDR3 protein: CASSFSQEGSGYTF; CDR3 DNA: TGTGCCAGCAGCTTTTCGCAGGAAGGTAGTGGCTACACCTTC
D gene: NA; J gene: TRBJ1-1; clone size: NA; V gene: TRBV5-1; CDR3 protein: CASSLGENTEAFF; CDR3 DNA: TGCGCCAGCAGCTTGGGAGAGAACACTGAAGCTTTCTTT
D gene: NA; J gene: TRBJ1-4; clone size: NA; V gene: TRBV9; CDR3 protein: CASSNRLGVEKLFF; CDR3 DNA: TGTGCCAGCAGCAACCGCCTGGGCGTTGAAAAACTGTTTTTT
D gene: TRBD1; J gene: TRBJ1-2; clone size: NA; V gene: TRBV27; CDR3 protein: CASGYRGGENYGYTF; CDR3 DNA: TGTGCCAGCGGGTACAGGGGCGGTGAAAACTATGGCTACACCTTC
D gene: NA; J gene: TRBJ1-4; clone size: NA; V gene: TRBV20-1; CDR3 protein: CSAREGGKLFF; CDR3 DNA: TGCAGTGCTAGAGAGGGGGGAAAACTGTTTTTT
D gene: NA; J gene: TRBJ1-5; clone size: once; V gene: TRBV6-2/TRBV6-3; CDR3 protein: CASSLRQTPNQPQHF; CDR3 DNA: TGTGCCAGCAGCCTTCGACAGACCCCCAATCAGCCCCAGCATTTT
D gene: TRBD1; J gene: TRBJ1-5; clone size: few; V gene: TRBV28; CDR3 protein: CASRYTGTGWKISNQPQHF; CDR3 DNA: TGTGCCAGCAGGTATACCGGGACAGGATGGAAGATCAGTAATCAGCCCCAGCATTTT
D gene: NA; J gene: TRBJ2-2; clone size: NA; V gene: TRBV5-4; CDR3 protein: CASSQRLGGELFF; CDR3 DNA: TGTGCCAGCAGCCAAAGACTAGGGGGGGAGCTGTTTTTT
D gene: TRBD2; J gene: TRBJ2-5; clone size: NA; V gene: TRBV5-6; CDR3 protein: CASSRGLAGRETQYF; CDR3 DNA: TGTGCCAGCAGCCGTGGACTAGCGGGGCGCGAGACCCAGTACTTC
D gene: NA; J gene: TRBJ2-6; clone size: NA; V gene: TRBV4-3; CDR3 protein: CASSQAPGYSGANVLTF; CDR3 DNA: TGCGCCAGCAGCCAAGCGCCAGGGTACTCTGGGGCCAACGTCCTGACTTTC
D gene: NA; J gene: TRBJ1-3; clone size: NA; V gene: TRBV5-1; CDR3 protein: CASSLGGPGNTIYF; CDR3 DNA: TGCGCCAGCAGCTTGGGGGGGCCTGGAAACACCATATATTTT
D gene: NA; J gene: TRBJ1-1; clone size: NA; V gene: TRBV7-9; CDR3 protein: CASSLATRTEAFF; CDR3 DNA: TGTGCCAGCAGCTTAGCTACGAGGACTGAAGCTTTCTTT
D gene: NA; J gene: TRBJ1-1; clone size: NA; V gene: TRBV24-1; CDR3 protein: CATSDSIGTEAFF; CDR3 DNA: TGTGCCACCAGTGATTCTATCGGCACTGAAGCTTTCTTT
D gene: TRBD1; J gene: TRBJ2-2; clone size: NA; V gene: TRBV6-5; CDR3 protein: CASSRQGSTGELFF; CDR3 DNA: TGTGCCAGCAGTCGACAGGGATCCACCGGGGAGCTGTTTTTT
D gene: TRBD2; J gene: TRBJ2-1; clone size: NA; V gene: TRBV7-8; CDR3 protein: CASSFIREGEQFF; CDR3 DNA: TGTGCCAGCAGCTTTATCAGGGAGGGGGAGCAGTTCTTC
D gene: NA; J gene: TRBJ1-1; clone size: few; V gene: TRBV27; CDR3 protein: CASSLSQAQYTEAFF; CDR3 DNA: TGTGCCAGCAGTTTATCGCAGGCCCAGTACACTGAAGCTTTCTTT
D gene: TRBD1; J gene: TRBJ1-4; clone size: NA; V gene: TRBV7-9; CDR3 protein: CASSRTGRGSGEKLFF; CDR3 DNA: TGTGCCAGCAGCCGGACAGGAAGAGGATCGGGTGAAAAACTGTTTTTT
D gene: TRBD1; J gene: TRBJ1-2; clone size: NA; V gene: TRBV24-1; CDR3 protein: CATSDAGTGNLGYTF; CDR3 DNA: TGTGCCACCAGTGACGCCGGGACAGGGAATCTTGGCTACACCTTC
D gene: NA; J gene: TRBJ2-7; clone size: NA; V gene: TRBV4-3; CDR3 protein: CASSQALQTPYEQYF; CDR3 DNA: TGCGCCAGCAGCCAAGCTCTCCAGACACCCTACGAGCAGTACTTC
D gene: NA; J gene: TRBJ2-5; clone size: NA; V gene: TRBV9; CDR3 protein: CAGTVVAGELETQYF; CDR3 DNA: TGTGCCGGCACGGTCGTGGCAGGGGAGTTGGAGACCCAGTACTTC
D gene: NA; J gene: TRBJ2-7; clone size: NA; V gene: TRBV12-3/TRBV12-4; CDR3 protein: CASGYGSYEQYF; CDR3 DNA: TGTGCCAGCGGATACGGGAGCTACGAGCAGTACTTC
D gene: NA; J gene: TRBJ1-2; clone size: once; V gene: TRBV3-1/TRBV3-2; CDR3 protein: CASSLSEGYYGYTF; CDR3 DNA: TGTGCCAGCAGCCTCTCGGAGGGGTACTATGGCTACACCTTC
D gene: TRBD1; J gene: TRBJ1-2; clone size: few; V gene: TRBV2; CDR3 protein: CASSRNRGDYGYTF; CDR3 DNA: TGTGCCAGCAGTCGAAACAGGGGTGACTATGGCTACACCTTC